The sample holds a few counts of the clone carrying this T cell receptor beta chain. The sample is drawn from a study of blood T cells in healthy people across ages. About the research overall: Capture by template switching was about one barcoded beta molecule per two T cells.

The donors, all healthy, were Caucasians living in Russia, aged about 6 to 95. Germline V gene data show CDR1 as MNHEY and CDR2 as SVGEGT. J lost 4 bases, V lost 7 bases, and 21 bases had no gene match. The CDR3 sequence is 18 residues long. Sample-barcoded 5' priming and a J-beta primer mix drove a second PCR of about 6 to 12 cycles. Sequencing recovered at least 3 million CDR3-containing paired-end reads from each sample. MiXCR was run by TCRdb on the 5' RACE reads, yielding one entry per CDR3 protein. The table shows roughly 720,000 distinct CDR3 sequences, with 53% occurring only once. The source of this sequence is an older man in good health. The sample consisted of blood. V is TRBV6-2 or TRBV6-3 and J is TRBJ2-7; 8 bases agree with TRBD2. The CDR3 region has the DNA TGTGCCAGCACCTGGTCGGCTAGCGGGCCGCTCAGCCTTTACGAGCAGTACTTC. Translating gives CASTWSASGPLSLYEQYF.